The 16 T cell receptor beta chains reported below all come from one sample, sequenced in a study of immune evolution from preneoplasia to lung adenocarcinoma. Measured with immunoSEQ multiplex PCR; TCRdb has only the in-frame clones, and not every one. The data contain 5,500 or so clones, 80% of them singletons. The sequenced sample consisted of FFPE normal lung tissue adjacent to the tumor. These receptors came from a person between 50 and 70 years old with lung adenocarcinoma.

This chain connects TRBV9 to TRBJ2-6, with 8 bases fitting TRBD1. The CDR3 is 17 residues long. With 6 bases clipped from V and 0 bases from J, the junction kept 8 bases outside the gene matches. The germline V gene has CDR1 SGDLS and CDR2 YYNGEE. The CDR3 spells CASKTGGDLSGANVLTF. The CDR3 DNA follows: TGTGCCAGCAAAACAGGGGGTGATCTCTCTGGGGCCAACGTCCTGACTTTC.

This chain uses TRBV18 with TRBJ2-2; TRBD1 matches at 8 bases. Germline CDR1 KGHSH, CDR2 LQKENI. V was clipped by 3 bases and J by 9 bases; unmatched bases: 9. The CDR3 covers 15 residues. The CDR3 reads CASSPPTGERRELFF. CDR3 nucleotides: TGTGCCAGCTCACCGCCGACAGGGGAGCGCCGGGAGCTGTTTTTT. Complete variable domain (other parts from reference TRBV18 and TRBJ2-2): NAGVMQNPRHLVRRRGQEARLRCSPMKGHSHVYWYRQLPEEGLKFMVYLQKENIIDESGMPKERFSAEFPKEGPSILRIQQVVRGDSAAYFCASSPPTGERRELFFGEGSRLTVL.

The chain couples TRBV28 to TRBJ1-3; maybe TRBD1 (5 bases). Germline V gene sequence: CDR1 MDHEN, CDR2 SYDVKM. V shed 4 bases and J shed 5 bases, with 9 bases lying between them. CDR3 size: 13 residues. This CDR3 reads CASSSGLRNTIYF. CDR3 bases: TGTGCCAGCAGTTCGGGACTCCGAAACACCATATATTTT.

The chain couples TRBV11-3 to TRBJ2-6; D gene uncertain. Germline CDR1 and CDR2: SGHNT and YENEEA. This CDR3 has 13 residues. V gave up 3 bases and J gave up 1 base, with 1 base separating them. The CDR3 spells CASSFSGANVLTF. The CDR3 DNA sequence: TGTGCCAGCAGCTTTTCTGGGGCCAACGTCCTGACTTTC.

CDR3 residues: CASIGGVHSGANVLTF. In DNA, the CDR3 is TGCGCCAGCATCGGAGGGGTTCACTCTGGGGCCAACGTCCTGACTTTC. The chain carries TRBV5-1 and TRBJ2-6, with D possibly TRBD2 on 6 matching bases. In germline, CDR1 is SGHRS, CDR2 YFSETQ. The germline V and J ends were trimmed by 6 bases and 0 bases, with 13 bases remaining between them. This CDR3 is 16 amino acids long.

V is TRBV21-1 and J is TRBJ2-1; TRBD2 reflects the table's D call only, with no check against the DNA. TRBV21-1 is described as a pseudogene. This CDR3 is 14 amino acids long. The CDR3 protein is CASSKAGIGGEQFF. Written as DNA, the CDR3 is TGTGCCAGCAGCAAAGCGGGGATCGGGGGTGAGCAGTTCTTC.

The gene calls are TRBV7-3 and TRBJ2-2; either TRBD1 or TRBD2 may fit D (6 bases each). Germline values: CDR1 SGHTA, CDR2 FQGTGA. The CDR3 is 17 residues long. Between the trimmed V and J ends, which lost 5 bases and 6 bases, there was a span of 22 bases. CDR3 protein: CASSLIGGAGVAGELFF. The CDR3 nucleotides read TGTGCCAGCAGCCTCATAGGGGGAGCGGGTGTGGCCGGGGAGCTGTTTTTT.

The chain is built from TRBV5-1 and TRBJ2-1; perhaps D is TRBD1 or TRBD2 (5 bases each). The germline V gene encodes CDR1 SGHRS and CDR2 YFSETQ. The V end lost 4 bases, the J end lost 9 bases, and 17 bases lay between the germline ends. This CDR3 comprises 14 residues. Here the CDR3 DNA reads TGCGCCAGCAGCCCCCGGGGCGCCAGCGGTGAGCAGTTCTTC. It specifies CASSPRGASGEQFF.

This clone was counted between two and nine times. J is TRBJ2-7 and V is TRBV7-6; D might be TRBD1 or TRBD2, each matching 5 bases. V dropped 5 bases and J dropped 7 bases, with 15 bases sitting between them. This CDR3 is built from 13 residues. Per germline, CDR1 SGHVS and CDR2 FNYEAQ. CDR3 loop: CASSPGPRSEQYF. Here the CDR3 DNA reads TGTGCCAGCAGCCCGGGACCGCGCTCGGAGCAGTACTTC.

The rearrangement joins TRBV5-1 to TRBJ2-7, with D perhaps matching TRBD1 or TRBD2 (5 bases each). This CDR3 is 15 amino acids long. From germline, CDR1 is SGHRS and CDR2 YFSETQ. Trimming stripped 4 bases from V and 2 bases from J, with 16 bases between. The CDR3 DNA is TGCGCCAGCAGCCCCGAGGGGAAACGGACCTACGAGCAGTACTTC. This codes for CASSPEGKRTYEQYF.

The rearrangement links TRBV7-3 to TRBJ2-2, with 10 bases that match TRBD2. This CDR3 region has 16 residues. Trimming at V came to 5 bases and at J to 4 bases, leaving 7 bases not matched to a gene. CDR1 is SGHTA, CDR2 FQGTGA, per germline. The CDR3 spells CASSPHTSGTTGELFF. CDR3 coding DNA: TGTGCCAGCAGCCCCCATACTAGCGGGACCACCGGGGAGCTGTTTTTT.

The rearrangement uses TRBV19 and TRBJ1-1; D gene uncertain. The CDR3 totals 16 residues. Germline V gives CDR1 LNHDA, CDR2 SQIVND (reference sequence). The V and J ends lost 4 bases and 0 bases respectively, with 15 bases between them. The CDR3 nucleotides read TGTGCCAGTAGTACACTGGACCGACTGGTGAACACTGAAGCTTTCTTT. Protein sequence: CASSTLDRLVNTEAFF.

The V and J genes are TRBV7-9 and TRBJ2-7, with TRBD2 matching over 11 bases. V lost 6 bases, J lost 5 bases, and 6 bases stayed unmatched. Germline V gene sequence: CDR1 SEHNR, CDR2 FQNEAQ (reference sequence). This CDR3 region has 14 residues. CDR3 bases: TGTGCCAGCAGTTCTAGCGGGAGGTTCCACGAGCAGTACTTC. This sequence encodes CASSSSGRFHEQYF.

The V and J genes are TRBV2 and TRBJ2-7; a weak D match, TRBD1 (5 bases). The length of the CDR3 is 11 residues. V was cut by 6 bases and J by 6 bases, with 9 bases left in between. Germline V lookup: CDR1 SNHLY, CDR2 FYNNEI. CDR3 sequence (DNA): TGTGCCAGCAGGAGACAGCGCGAGCAGTACTTC. Translation gives CASRRQREQYF.

The rearrangement uses TRBV7-6 and TRBJ2-6; maybe TRBD1 (5 bases). Trimming shortened V by 5 bases and J by 0 bases, and 8 bases separated the two germline ends. The CDR3 runs to 15 residues. Germline assignment: CDR1 SGHVS and CDR2 FNYEAQ. This CDR3 is CASSQTDSGANVLTF. Here the CDR3 DNA reads TGTGCCAGCAGCCAGACAGACTCTGGGGCCAACGTCCTGACTTTC.

CDR3 DNA: TGTGCCACCGCGGACAGGAGCTCTGGAAACACCATATATTTT. As protein: CATADRSSGNTIYF. This chain uses TRBV10-3 with TRBJ1-3; 7 nucleotides align to TRBD1. The CDR3 runs 14 residues. With V trimmed by 10 bases and J by 0 bases, 6 bases remained unmatched. From germline, CDR1 is ENHRY and CDR2 SYGVKD.